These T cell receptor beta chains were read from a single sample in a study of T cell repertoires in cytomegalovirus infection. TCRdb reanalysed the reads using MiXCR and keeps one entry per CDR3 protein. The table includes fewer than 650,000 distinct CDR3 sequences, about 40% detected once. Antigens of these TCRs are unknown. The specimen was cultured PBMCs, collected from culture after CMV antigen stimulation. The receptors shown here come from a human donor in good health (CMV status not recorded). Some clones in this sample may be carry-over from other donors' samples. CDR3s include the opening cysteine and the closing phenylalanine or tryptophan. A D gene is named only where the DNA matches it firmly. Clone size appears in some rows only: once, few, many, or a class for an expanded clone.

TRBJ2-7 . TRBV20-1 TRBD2 CSASPGLAGRFNYEQYF TGCAGTGCTAGCCCCGGACTAGCGGGGAGATTCAACTACGAGCAGTACTTC
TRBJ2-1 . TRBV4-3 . CASSQVYGNEQFF TGCGCCAGCAGCCAGGTCTATGGAAATGAGCAGTTCTTC
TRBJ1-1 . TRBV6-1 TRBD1 CASRKGQMNTEAFF TGTGCCAGCAGGAAGGGACAGATGAACACTGAAGCTTTCTTT
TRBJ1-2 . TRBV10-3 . CATLPRQKLYGYTF TGTGCCACCCTACCACGACAGAAACTCTATGGCTACACCTTC
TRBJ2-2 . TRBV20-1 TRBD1 CSADDRGGTGELFF TGCAGTGCAGACGACAGGGGTGGTACCGGGGAGCTGTTTTTT
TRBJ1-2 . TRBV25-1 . CARRGGATNYGYTF TGTGCCAGAAGGGGGGGGGCGACTAACTATGGCTACACCTTC
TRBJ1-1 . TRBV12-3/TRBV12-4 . CASSLSPKAFF TGTGCCAGCAGTTTAAGTCCCAAAGCTTTCTTT
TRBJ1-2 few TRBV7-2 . CASSQPPPGGYGYTF TGTGCCAGCAGCCAACCTCCCCCCGGCGGCTATGGCTACACCTTC
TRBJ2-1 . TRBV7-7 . CASSQTPDSNNEQFF TGTGCCAGCAGCCAGACCCCCGACTCAAACAATGAGCAGTTCTTC
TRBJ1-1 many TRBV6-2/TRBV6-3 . CASSSSMNTEAFF TGTGCCAGCAGCTCTTCCATGAACACTGAAGCTTTCTTT
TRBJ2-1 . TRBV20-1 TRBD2 CSARISGRARNEQFF TGCAGTGCTAGAATAAGCGGGAGGGCCCGCAATGAGCAGTTCTTC
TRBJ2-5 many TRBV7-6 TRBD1 CASSSRQGLETQYF TGTGCCAGCAGCTCCAGACAGGGGTTAGAGACCCAGTACTTC
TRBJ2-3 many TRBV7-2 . CASSRMGGGRGDTQYF TGTGCCAGCAGCCGGATGGGCGGGGGCCGGGGAGATACGCAGTATTTT
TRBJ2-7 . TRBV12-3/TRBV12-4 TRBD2 CASDRGTRPHEQYF TGTGCCAGCGACCGCGGGACTAGACCCCACGAGCAGTACTTC
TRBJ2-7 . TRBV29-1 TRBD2 CSVVLDSGRSYEQYF TGCAGCGTTGTCCTAGATAGCGGGAGGTCATACGAGCAGTACTTC
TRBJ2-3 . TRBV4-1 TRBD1 CASSRIPGTGRPDTQYF TGCGCCAGCAGTCGGATTCCCGGGACAGGGAGACCAGATACGCAGTATTTT
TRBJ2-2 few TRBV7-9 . CASSPPTGTTGELFF TGTGCCAGCAGCCCGCCGACAGGAACCACCGGGGAGCTGTTTTTT
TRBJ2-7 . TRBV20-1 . CSAPRSGEQYF TGCAGTGCCCCTCGTTCGGGGGAGCAGTACTTC
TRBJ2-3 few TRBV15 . CATSKGTASTDTQYF TGTGCCACCAGCAAAGGGACCGCCAGCACAGATACGCAGTATTTT
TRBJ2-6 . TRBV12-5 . CASGLVGRSSGANVLTF TGTGCTAGTGGTTTGGTAGGCAGGTCCTCTGGGGCCAACGTCCTGACTTTC
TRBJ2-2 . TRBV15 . CATSRVLPSNTGELFF TGTGCCACCAGCAGAGTACTGCCTTCGAACACCGGGGAGCTGTTTTTT
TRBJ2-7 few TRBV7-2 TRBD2 CASSRGGGGRSSYEQYF TGTGCCAGCAGCCGGGGGGGGGGAGGGAGGAGCTCCTACGAGCAGTACTTC
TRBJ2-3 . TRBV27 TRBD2 CASSQLTVAGGLDTQYF TGTGCCAGCAGTCAGTTAACGGTTGCGGGGGGGCTTGATACGCAGTATTTT
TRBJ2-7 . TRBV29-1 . CSVELAPAYEQYF TGCAGCGTTGAACTAGCGCCCGCCTACGAGCAGTACTTC
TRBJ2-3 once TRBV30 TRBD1 CAWTPTGGGTDTQYF TGTGCCTGGACTCCGACAGGGGGTGGCACAGATACGCAGTATTTT
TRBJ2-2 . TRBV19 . CASSIASWAGELFF TGTGCCAGTAGTATAGCCTCCTGGGCCGGGGAGCTGTTTTTT
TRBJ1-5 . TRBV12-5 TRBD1 CASGAPGQGSHQGPQHF TGTGCTAGTGGAGCCCCGGGACAGGGATCCCACCAAGGGCCCCAGCATTTT
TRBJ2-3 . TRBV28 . CASNPRDGDTQYF TGTGCCAGCAACCCTCGGGACGGAGATACGCAGTATTTT
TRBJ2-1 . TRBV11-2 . CASSLGPSAYNEQFF TGTGCCAGCAGCTTAGGCCCCTCGGCCTACAATGAGCAGTTCTTC
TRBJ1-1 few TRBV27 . CASSYAVNTEAFF TGTGCCAGCAGTTATGCAGTGAACACTGAAGCTTTCTTT
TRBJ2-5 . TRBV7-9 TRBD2 CASIDGPGGFQETQYF TGTGCCAGCATCGACGGGCCGGGAGGGTTTCAAGAGACCCAGTACTTC
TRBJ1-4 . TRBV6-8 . CASSYSSVGTNEKLFF TGTGCCAGCAGTTACTCTTCAGTTGGCACTAATGAAAAACTGTTTTTT
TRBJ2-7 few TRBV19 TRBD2 CASAPGLFYEQYF TGTGCCAGTGCACCGGGACTATTCTACGAGCAGTACTTC
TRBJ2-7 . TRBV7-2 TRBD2 CASSSGTSGGLSSYEQYF TGTGCCAGCAGCTCAGGGACTAGCGGGGGGTTAAGCTCCTACGAGCAGTACTTC
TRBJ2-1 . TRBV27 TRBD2 CASSSLQKRGDYNEQFF TGTGCCAGCAGTTCCCTCCAGAAGCGGGGGGACTACAATGAGCAGTTCTTC
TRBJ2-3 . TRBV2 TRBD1 CASSTDPQGANTDTQYF TGTGCCAGCAGTACGGATCCACAGGGGGCAAACACAGATACGCAGTATTTT
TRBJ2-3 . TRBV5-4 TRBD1 CASSSGQGSDTQYF TGTGCCAGCAGCTCGGGACAGGGGTCAGATACGCAGTATTTT
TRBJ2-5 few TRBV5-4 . CASSLNQGETQYF TGTGCCAGCAGCTTGAACCAAGGAGAGACCCAGTACTTC
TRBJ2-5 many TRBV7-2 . CASSLSFGETQYF TGTGCCAGCAGTTTATCTTTTGGAGAGACCCAGTACTTC
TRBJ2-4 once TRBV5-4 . CASSLAKGTNIQYF TGTGCCAGCAGCTTGGCCAAGGGGACGAACATTCAGTACTTC
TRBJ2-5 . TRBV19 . CASSIVQERQETQYF TGTGCCAGTAGTATTGTACAGGAACGGCAAGAGACCCAGTACTTC
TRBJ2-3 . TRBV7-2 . CASVRRGSTDTQYF TGTGCCAGCGTACGCCGCGGATCCACAGATACGCAGTATTTT
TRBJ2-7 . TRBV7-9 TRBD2 CASSPSSGPLGEQYF TGTGCCAGCAGCCCATCTAGCGGACCCTTAGGCGAGCAGTACTTC
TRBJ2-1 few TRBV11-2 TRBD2 CASSVTSGGFEQFF TGTGCCAGCAGCGTTACTAGCGGGGGATTTGAGCAGTTCTTC
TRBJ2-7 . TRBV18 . CASSPTPSVEEQYF TGTGCCAGCTCACCAACCCCTAGCGTCGAAGAGCAGTACTTC
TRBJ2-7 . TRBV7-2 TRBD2 CASHLAGAYEQYF TGTGCCAGCCATCTAGCGGGAGCATACGAGCAGTACTTC
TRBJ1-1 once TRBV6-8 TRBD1 CASSYRTGVGWNTEAFF TGTGCCAGCAGTTACAGAACAGGGGTCGGGTGGAACACTGAAGCTTTCTTT
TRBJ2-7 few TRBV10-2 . CASSVGHSYEQYF TGCGCCAGCAGTGTGGGACATTCCTACGAGCAGTACTTC
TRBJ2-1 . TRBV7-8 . CASSSRTSSSEFF TGTGCCAGCAGCTCCAGGACGTCCTCATCAGAGTTCTTC
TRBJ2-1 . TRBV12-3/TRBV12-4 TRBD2 CASSFHRRGDEQFF TGTGCCAGCAGTTTTCACCGGCGGGGGGATGAGCAGTTCTTC
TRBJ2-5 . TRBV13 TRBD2 CASSAATSGRLQTQYF TGTGCCAGCAGCGCCGCCACTAGCGGGAGACTTCAGACCCAGTACTTC
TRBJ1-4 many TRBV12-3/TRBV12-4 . CASSLTRSGEKLFF TGTGCCAGCAGTTTAACCAGGAGCGGCGAAAAACTGTTTTTT
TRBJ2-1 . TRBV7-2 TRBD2 CASSLRSGVYNEQFF TGTGCCAGCAGCTTAAGAAGCGGGGTTTACAATGAGCAGTTCTTC